This TCR beta chain was sequenced during a study of shared clonotypes between healthy human individuals. Sequenced by immunoSEQ multiplex PCR; TCRdb stores in-frame clones only, minus some. The sample shows 450,000 to 500,000 clones, roughly 80% of them seen only once. CDR3 length equals 15 residues. Trimming removed 0 bases at V and 0 bases at J, with 7 bases between. Looked up from germline, CDR1 is SGHRS and CDR2 is YFSETQ. The rearrangement links TRBV5-1 to TRBJ1-5; D is undetermined. The specimen was PBMCs. The receptor's source is a woman aged 40 to 49 in good health. Some clones in this sample may be carry-over from other donors' samples. CDR3 amino acids: CASSLGYNSNQPQHF. The CDR3 DNA follows: TGCGCCAGCAGCTTGGGTTATAATAGCAATCAGCCCCAGCATTTT.